Described below is a single TCR beta chain sequence and its context. What it binds is unknown. This entry belongs to a study of CD8 T cells in Susac syndrome. Overall study findings and caveats: The number of individuals included in the study's TCR sequencing and HLA analysis was acknowledged as relatively small.

Healthy donors formed controls matched for age and sex. Negative isolation was used for CD8+ and CD4+ T cells, and FACS enrichment was applied to TEMRA cells. CDR3 size: 13 residues. The ends were cut back, 4 bases at V and 0 bases at J, with 6 bases in the middle. Germline lookup yields CDR1 KGHSH and CDR2 LQKENI. About 0.5 to 1 ug RNA was reverse transcribed with random hexamers. Amplification of TCR beta CDR3 spanned 54 Vbeta and 13 Jbeta via immunoSEQ multiplex PCR. From the immunoSEQ multiplex PCR reads, TCRdb called clonotypes with MiXCR, one entry per CDR3 protein. The sample yields around 190,000 distinct CDR3 sequences, 85% to 95% seen once.

The sequence came from a human donor in good health. What was sequenced was CD4+ T cells from PBMCs. This chain uses TRBV18 with TRBJ1-2; D is ambiguous. The chain's CDR3 is CASSLESNYGYTF. The CDR3 DNA is TGTGCCAGCTCACTGGAGTCTAACTATGGCTACACCTTC.